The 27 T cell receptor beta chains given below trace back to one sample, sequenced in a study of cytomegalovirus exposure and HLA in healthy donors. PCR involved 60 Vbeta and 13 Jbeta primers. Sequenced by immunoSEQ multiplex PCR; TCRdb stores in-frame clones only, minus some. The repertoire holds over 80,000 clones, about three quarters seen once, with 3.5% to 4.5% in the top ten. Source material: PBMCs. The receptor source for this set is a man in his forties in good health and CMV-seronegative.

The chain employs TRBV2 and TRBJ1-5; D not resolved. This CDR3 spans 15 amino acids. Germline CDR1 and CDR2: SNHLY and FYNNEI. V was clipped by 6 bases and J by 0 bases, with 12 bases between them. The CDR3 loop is CASSGRHNSNQPQHF. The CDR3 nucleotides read TGTGCCAGCAGCGGAAGACATAATAGCAATCAGCCCCAGCATTTT. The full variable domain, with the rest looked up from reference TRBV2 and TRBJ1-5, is EPEVTQTPSHQVTQMGQEVILRCVPISNHLYFYWYRQILGQKVEFLVSFYNNEISEKSEIFDDQFSVERPDGSNFTLKIRSTKLEDSAMYFCASSGRHNSNQPQHFGDGTRLSIL.

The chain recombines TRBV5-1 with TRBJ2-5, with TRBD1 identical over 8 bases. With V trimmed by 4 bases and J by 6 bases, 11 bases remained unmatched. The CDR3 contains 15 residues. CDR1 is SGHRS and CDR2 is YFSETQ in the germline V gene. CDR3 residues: CASSTGQGFRQTQYF. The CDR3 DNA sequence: TGCGCCAGCAGCACAGGACAGGGCTTTCGGCAGACCCAGTACTTC.

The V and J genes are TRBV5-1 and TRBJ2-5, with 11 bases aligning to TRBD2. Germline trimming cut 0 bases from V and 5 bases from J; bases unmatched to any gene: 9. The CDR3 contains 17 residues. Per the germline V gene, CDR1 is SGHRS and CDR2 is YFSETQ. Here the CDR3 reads CASSLDAVAGGRETQYF. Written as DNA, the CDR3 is TGCGCCAGCAGCTTGGATGCGGTAGCGGGGGGGCGTGAGACCCAGTACTTC.

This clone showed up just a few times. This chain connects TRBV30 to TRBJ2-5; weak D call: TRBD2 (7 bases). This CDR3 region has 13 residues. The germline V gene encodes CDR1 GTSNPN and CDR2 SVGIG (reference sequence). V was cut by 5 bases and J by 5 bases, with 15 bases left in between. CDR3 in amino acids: CAWGRGGAETQYF. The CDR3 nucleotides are TGTGCCTGGGGGAGGGGGGGCGCGGAGACCCAGTACTTC.

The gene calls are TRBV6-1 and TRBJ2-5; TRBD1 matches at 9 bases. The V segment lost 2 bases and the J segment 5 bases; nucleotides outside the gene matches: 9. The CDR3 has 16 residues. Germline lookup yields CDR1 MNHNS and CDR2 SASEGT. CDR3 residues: CASSERFGTGMETQYF. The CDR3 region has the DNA TGTGCCAGCAGTGAACGCTTCGGGACAGGGATGGAGACCCAGTACTTC.

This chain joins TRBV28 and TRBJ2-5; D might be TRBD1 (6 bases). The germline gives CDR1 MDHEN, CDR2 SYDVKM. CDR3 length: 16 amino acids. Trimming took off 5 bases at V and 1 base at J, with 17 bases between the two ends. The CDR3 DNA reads TGTGCCAGCAGTCCAAGACCCAGGGGAGTCCAAGAGACCCAGTACTTC. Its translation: CASSPRPRGVQETQYF.

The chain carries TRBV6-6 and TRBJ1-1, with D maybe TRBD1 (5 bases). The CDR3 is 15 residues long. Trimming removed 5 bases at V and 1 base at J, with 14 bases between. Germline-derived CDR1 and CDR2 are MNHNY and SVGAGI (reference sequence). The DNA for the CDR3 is TGTGCCAGCAGTCCGATGGGTAGGGGGAACACTGAAGCTTTCTTT. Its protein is CASSPMGRGNTEAFF.

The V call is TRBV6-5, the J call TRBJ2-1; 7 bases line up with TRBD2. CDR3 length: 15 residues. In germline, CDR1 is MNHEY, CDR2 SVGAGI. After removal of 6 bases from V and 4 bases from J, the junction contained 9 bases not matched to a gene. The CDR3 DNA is TGTGCCAGCAGCCCCACTAGCGCGGAGTACAATGAGCAGTTCTTC. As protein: CASSPTSAEYNEQFF.

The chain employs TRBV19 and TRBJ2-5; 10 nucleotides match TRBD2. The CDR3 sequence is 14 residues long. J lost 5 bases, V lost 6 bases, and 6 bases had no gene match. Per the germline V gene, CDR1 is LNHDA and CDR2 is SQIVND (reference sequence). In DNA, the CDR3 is TGTGCCAGTAGCAGTAGCGGGGGGCTCGAGACCCAGTACTTC. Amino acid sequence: CASSSSGGLETQYF.

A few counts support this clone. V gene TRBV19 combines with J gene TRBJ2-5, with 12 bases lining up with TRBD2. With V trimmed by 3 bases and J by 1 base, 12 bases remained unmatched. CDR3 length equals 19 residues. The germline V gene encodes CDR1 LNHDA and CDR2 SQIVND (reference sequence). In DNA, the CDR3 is TGTGCCAGTAGTATTTCGTCGGCTAGCGGGGGGGCCGGCCAAGAGACCCAGTACTTC. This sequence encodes CASSISSASGGAGQETQYF.

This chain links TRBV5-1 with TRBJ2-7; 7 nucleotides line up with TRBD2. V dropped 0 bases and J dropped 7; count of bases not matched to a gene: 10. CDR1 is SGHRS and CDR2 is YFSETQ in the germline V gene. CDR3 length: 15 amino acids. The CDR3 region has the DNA TGCGCCAGCAGCTTGGGGGGGGGTGCCGGTGGAGAGCAGTACTTC. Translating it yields CASSLGGGAGGEQYF.

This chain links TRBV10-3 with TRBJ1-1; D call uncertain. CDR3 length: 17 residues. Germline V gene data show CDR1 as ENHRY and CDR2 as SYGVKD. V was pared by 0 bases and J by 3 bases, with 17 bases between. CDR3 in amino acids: CAISESIPGMGYTEAFF. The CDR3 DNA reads TGTGCCATCAGTGAGTCGATCCCGGGGATGGGGTACACTGAAGCTTTCTTT.

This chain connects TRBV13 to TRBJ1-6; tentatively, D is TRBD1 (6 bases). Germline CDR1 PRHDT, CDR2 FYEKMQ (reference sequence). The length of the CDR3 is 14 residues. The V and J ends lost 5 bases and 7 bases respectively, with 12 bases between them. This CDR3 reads CASSTNRANSPLHF. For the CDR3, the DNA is TGTGCCAGCAGCACCAACAGGGCGAATTCACCCCTCCACTTT.

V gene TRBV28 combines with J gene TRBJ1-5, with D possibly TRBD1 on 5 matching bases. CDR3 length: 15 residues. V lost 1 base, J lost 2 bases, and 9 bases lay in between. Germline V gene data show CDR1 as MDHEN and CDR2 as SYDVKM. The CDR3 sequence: CASSLSSGGNQPQHF. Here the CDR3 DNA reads TGTGCCAGCAGTTTATCGTCGGGGGGCAATCAGCCCCAGCATTTT.

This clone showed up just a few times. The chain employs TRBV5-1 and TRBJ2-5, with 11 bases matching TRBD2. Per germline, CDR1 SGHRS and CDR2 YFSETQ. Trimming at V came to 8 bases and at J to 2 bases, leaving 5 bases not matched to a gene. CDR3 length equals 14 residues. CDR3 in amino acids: CASRTSGLQETQYF. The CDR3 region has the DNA TGCGCCAGTAGGACTAGCGGGTTGCAAGAGACCCAGTACTTC.

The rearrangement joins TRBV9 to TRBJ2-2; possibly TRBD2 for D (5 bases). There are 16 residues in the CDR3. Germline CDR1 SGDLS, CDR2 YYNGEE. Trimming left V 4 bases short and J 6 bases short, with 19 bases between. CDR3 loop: CASSQYHIRDAGELFF. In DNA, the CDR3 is TGTGCCAGCAGCCAGTATCATATTCGGGATGCCGGGGAGCTGTTTTTT.

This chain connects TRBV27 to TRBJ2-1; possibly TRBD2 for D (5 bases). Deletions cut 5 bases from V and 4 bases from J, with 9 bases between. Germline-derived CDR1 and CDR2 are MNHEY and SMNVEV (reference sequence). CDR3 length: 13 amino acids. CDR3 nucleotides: TGTGCCAGCAGTCTTGACTATTACAATGAGCAGTTCTTC. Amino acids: CASSLDYYNEQFF.

The CDR3 DNA is TGTGGGACAGCTAGCGGGGGGGCAGGTGAGCAGTTCTTC. Its protein is CGTASGGAGEQFF. The chain uses TRBV5-4 and TRBJ2-1; 12 nucleotides line up with TRBD2. Germline loops: CDR1 SGHNT, CDR2 YYREEE (reference sequence). The CDR3 totals 13 residues.

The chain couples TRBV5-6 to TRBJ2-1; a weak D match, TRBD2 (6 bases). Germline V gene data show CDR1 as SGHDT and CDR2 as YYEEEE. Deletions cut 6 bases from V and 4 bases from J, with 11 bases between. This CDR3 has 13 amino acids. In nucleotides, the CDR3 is TGTGCCAGCACGCGGGGATTTTACAATGAGCAGTTCTTC. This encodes CASTRGFYNEQFF.

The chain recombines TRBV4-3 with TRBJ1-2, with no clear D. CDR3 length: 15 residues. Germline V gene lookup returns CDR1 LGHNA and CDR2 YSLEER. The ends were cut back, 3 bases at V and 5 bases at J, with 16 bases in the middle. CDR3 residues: CASSQARRVGYGYTF. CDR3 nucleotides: TGCGCCAGCAGCCAGGCCCGGAGGGTTGGATATGGCTACACCTTC.

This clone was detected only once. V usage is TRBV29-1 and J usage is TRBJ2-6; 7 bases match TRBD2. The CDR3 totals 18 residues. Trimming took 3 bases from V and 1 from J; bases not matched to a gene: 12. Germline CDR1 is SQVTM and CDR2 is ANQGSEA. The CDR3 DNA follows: TGCAGCGTTGAGGGGGAGGGGCAGGCCGAGTCTGGGGCCAACGTCCTGACTTTC. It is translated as CSVEGEGQAESGANVLTF.

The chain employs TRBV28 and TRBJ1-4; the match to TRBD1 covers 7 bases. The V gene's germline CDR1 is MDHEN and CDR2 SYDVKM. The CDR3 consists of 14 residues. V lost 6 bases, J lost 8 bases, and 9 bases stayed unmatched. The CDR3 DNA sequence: TGTGCCAGCAGCTATAAGGGGGCTGGCGAAAAACTGTTTTTT. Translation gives CASSYKGAGEKLFF.

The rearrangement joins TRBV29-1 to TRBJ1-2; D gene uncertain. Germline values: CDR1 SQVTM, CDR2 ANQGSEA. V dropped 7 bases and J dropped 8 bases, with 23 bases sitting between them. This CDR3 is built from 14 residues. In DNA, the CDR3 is TGCAGCGCTGTGGTTCTAGCCATACCCGAAGGCTACACCTTC. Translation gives CSAVVLAIPEGYTF.

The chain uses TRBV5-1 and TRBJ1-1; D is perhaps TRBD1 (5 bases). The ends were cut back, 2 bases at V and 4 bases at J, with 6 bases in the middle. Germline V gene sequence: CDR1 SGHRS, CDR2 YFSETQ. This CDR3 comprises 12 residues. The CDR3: CASSFGGTEAFF. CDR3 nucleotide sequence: TGCGCCAGCAGCTTCGGGGGCACTGAAGCTTTCTTT.

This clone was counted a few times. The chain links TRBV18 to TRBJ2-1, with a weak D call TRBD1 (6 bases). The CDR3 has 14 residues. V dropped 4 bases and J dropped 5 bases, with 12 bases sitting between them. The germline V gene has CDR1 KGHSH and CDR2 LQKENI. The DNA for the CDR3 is TGTGCCAGCTCACATGGGGGCTGGGACAATGAGCAGTTCTTC. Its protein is CASSHGGWDNEQFF.

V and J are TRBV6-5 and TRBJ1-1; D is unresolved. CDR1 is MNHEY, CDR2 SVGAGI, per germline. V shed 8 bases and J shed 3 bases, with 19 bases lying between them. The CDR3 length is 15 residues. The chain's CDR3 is CASSLYRILDTEAFF. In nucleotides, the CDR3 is TGTGCCAGCTCCCTCTACCGTATCTTGGACACTGAAGCTTTCTTT.

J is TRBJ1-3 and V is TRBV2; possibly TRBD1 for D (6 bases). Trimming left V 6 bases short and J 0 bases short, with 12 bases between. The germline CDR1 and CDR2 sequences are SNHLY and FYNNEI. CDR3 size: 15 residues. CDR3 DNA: TGTGCCAGCAGCGAACAGGGTTACTCTGGAAACACCATATATTTT. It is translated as CASSEQGYSGNTIYF.